This note documents a single T cell receptor (beta chain) sequence. The data derive from a study of blood T cells in healthy people across ages. Germline V gene data show CDR1 as DFQATT and CDR2 as SNEGSKA (reference sequence). There are 13 residues in the CDR3. After removal of 5 bases from V and 1 base from J, the junction contained 1 base not matched to a gene. Per sample, a minimum of 7 million PBMCs were isolated. Together with a sample-barcoded 5' primer, a J-beta primer mix was included in a second PCR lasting roughly 6 to 12 cycles. TCRdb called the 5' RACE reads again in MiXCR, with one record for every CDR3 protein. The sample records 750,000 to 950,000 distinct CDR3 sequences, about 55% being singletons.

The clonotype was recovered from an elderly man in good health. The chain joins TRBV20-1 to TRBJ2-3; 9 nucleotides align to TRBD1. Source material: blood. This chain's CDR3 is CSAWTGGTDTQYF. The CDR3 bases are TGCAGTGCTTGGACAGGGGGCACAGATACGCAGTATTTT.